This T cell receptor (beta chain) derives from a study of T cells in Graves' hyperthyroidism and ophthalmopathy. Study-wide findings and caveats: Most clonotypes that expanded in the thyroid above 0.001 also showed up in blood. Patients with ophthalmopathy were separated from those with stable hyperthyroidism by a 13 V-J model. Ophthalmopathy onset followed model prediction by a median around 6.9 months.

Trimming removed 1 base from V and 6 bases from J; junction bases left unmatched: 7. CDR1 LGHNT and CDR2 FRNRAP come from the germline V gene. CDR3 size: 15 residues. TCR beta CDR3 regions were amplified from RNA transcripts. HTBI primers drove first-round RT-PCR of the TCR CDR3. MiXCR was run by TCRdb on the multiplex PCR reads, yielding one entry per CDR3 protein. The sample holds about 280,000 distinct CDR3 sequences; less than 30% are singletons and the top ten take approximately 30%. On this clonotype itself: The antigen is unknown.

With a duration under 2 months, the hyperthyroidism was newly diagnosed in patients aged 18 to 65. The clonotype was recovered from a man aged 35 to 55 with Graves' hyperthyroidism that later progressed to Graves' ophthalmopathy. Input material: blood. The rearrangement links TRBV12-5 to TRBJ1-2; the match to TRBD1 covers 8 bases. CDR3 nucleotide sequence: TGTGCTAGTGGTTTGGGGACAGGGAAGGCCCATGGCTACACCTTC. This translates into CASGLGTGKAHGYTF.